This T cell receptor (beta chain) was recovered during a study of blood T cell repertoires in COVID-19. The authors' processing: Amplified reference gene primers provided the basis for estimating nucleated cell counts. The table came from immunoSEQ multiplex PCR; TCRdb's copy has only in-frame clones and leaves some out. V and J calls plus clone size are reproduced from that table; the DNA served to infer D and trimming. In the table there are hundreds of thousands of clones, more than 70% of which are singletons. This clone was found a few times. The participants were between roughly 18 and 100 years old and came from some 23 US areas. Membership in each cohort depended on participant-reported clinical history. V dropped 4 bases and J dropped 7 bases, with 11 bases sitting between them. The length of the CDR3 is 13 residues. Germline V lookup: CDR1 LGHDT, CDR2 YNNKEL (reference sequence).

The sequencing sample was made of PBMCs or T cells enriched from blood (not recorded which). The chain carries TRBV3-1 (or the pseudogene TRBV3-2) and TRBJ2-1, with D unclear. The clonotype was recovered from a man aged 25-40 years with acute COVID-19. The CDR3 DNA follows: TGTGCCAGCAGCCTTCCCGCTCGGAATGAGCAGTTCTTC. It is translated as CASSLPARNEQFF.